This T cell receptor (beta chain) was recovered during a study of radiotherapy plus CTLA-4 blockade in lung cancer. The overall study: Among all patients, about 19% showed objective responses, while roughly 28% had disease control. Regarding the study as a whole: Interferon-beta and early blood T cell clone dynamics reportedly predicted response best. Tumor-origin TCR clones grew in blood after radiotherapy plus ipilimumab.

The CDR3 consists of 16 residues. V shed 5 bases and J shed 4 bases, with 20 bases lying between them. CDR1 is MNHEY and CDR2 is SMNVEV in the germline V gene (reference sequence). The protocol was immunoSEQ multiplex PCR, while the TCRdb copy is restricted to in-frame clones and leaves out a portion. This table has more than 40,000 clones, about 88% appearing once. Focal radiation with ipilimumab CTLA-4 blockade was given to patients with chemo-refractory metastatic non-small-cell lung cancer. As concerns this clone: What it recognizes is unknown.

The sample here was peripheral blood, taken from a patient treated with radiotherapy plus ipilimumab. This receptor was identified in a human donor with non-small cell lung cancer whose response to radiotherapy plus ipilimumab could not be evaluated. The V call is TRBV27, the J call TRBJ1-1, with a tentative D call TRBD1 (6 bases). The DNA of the CDR3 is TGTGCCAGCAGTCTTTGGACAGACACCTTGGGCACTGAAGCTTTCTTT. Its protein is CASSLWTDTLGTEAFF.